The 27 T cell receptor beta chains below all came from one sample that was sequenced in a study of beta chain features in type 1 diabetes. The isolated RNA, all of it, was reverse transcribed, so expressed TCRB transcripts were what got sequenced. Method: immunoSEQ multiplex PCR; TCRdb's copy keeps in-frame clones and lacks some. The sample contains some 300,000 clones, about 8% of which appear only once. Sequenced: central memory CD4+ T cells from blood. Receptor source: a woman aged 18-30 years in good health.

The chain employs TRBV21-1 and TRBJ2-1; the table's D call of TRBD2 was not tested on the DNA. TRBV21-1 is flagged as a pseudogene. The CDR3 has 17 amino acids. CDR3 in amino acids: CASSKSCGGTDYNEQFF. The CDR3 coding sequence is TGTGCCAGCAGCAAATCTTGCGGGGGGACCGACTACAATGAGCAGTTCTTC.

The chain joins TRBV29-1 to TRBJ1-1, with D possibly being TRBD1 (5 bases). V lost 7 bases, J lost 0 bases, and 12 bases lay in between. The germline V gene encodes CDR1 SQVTM and CDR2 ANQGSEA. The CDR3 totals 13 residues. The CDR3 sequence is CSAGTFVNTEAFF. The CDR3 DNA reads as TGCAGCGCTGGGACGTTTGTGAACACTGAAGCTTTCTTT. Full variable domain (outside the CDR3, taken from reference TRBV29-1 and TRBJ1-1): SAVISQKPSRDICQRGTSLTIQCQVDSQVTMMFWYRQQPGQSLTLIATANQGSEATYESGFVIDKFPISRPNLTFSTLTVSNMSPEDSSIYLCSAGTFVNTEAFFGQGTRLTVV.

This clone turned up a few times. The chain links TRBV29-1 to TRBJ2-1; maybe TRBD2 (7 bases). From germline, CDR1 is SQVTM and CDR2 ANQGSEA. The CDR3 consists of 13 residues. V gave up 3 bases and J gave up 9 bases, with 15 bases separating them. The CDR3 loop is CSVDQRRGGEQFF. The CDR3 bases are TGCAGCGTTGACCAAAGGAGGGGGGGTGAGCAGTTCTTC.

This clone was detected a few times. The rearrangement joins TRBV29-1 to TRBJ1-2; D perhaps matches TRBD1 (5 bases). This CDR3 comprises 11 residues. Germline V gene sequence: CDR1 SQVTM, CDR2 ANQGSEA. Deletions cut 6 bases from V and 8 bases from J, with 13 bases between. The CDR3 reads CSVAHRNGYTF. In DNA form, the CDR3 reads TGCAGCGTCGCGCACAGGAACGGCTACACCTTC.

Comments on this clone: The sample contains more than one DNA sequence encoding this CDR3. The chain uses TRBV7-9 and TRBJ2-1, with D perhaps TRBD1 or TRBD2 (6 bases each). Germline loops: CDR1 SEHNR, CDR2 FQNEAQ (reference sequence). V was clipped by 4 bases and J by 8 bases, with 18 bases between them. The CDR3 covers 15 residues. The CDR3, as DNA: TGTGCCAGCAGCTCAGGCTGGGGGCGGGGCGATGAGCAGTTCTTC. It encodes CASSSGWGRGDEQFF.

Concerning this clone: Other DNA sequences of this sample code for an identical CDR3. DNA of the CDR3: TGTGCCAGCAGCCAAGAGCGCGGGTCAGATACGCAGTATTTT. Translated: CASSQERGSDTQYF. The chain combines TRBV4-2 with TRBJ2-3; a weak D match, TRBD2 (5 bases). This CDR3 comprises 14 residues. CDR1 and CDR2 (germline): LGHNA, YNFKEQ. The V end was cut by 0 bases, the J end by 4 bases, with 8 bases between.

This sequence joins TRBV7-8 and TRBJ1-1, with D hard to call. The CDR3 contains 14 residues. Germline CDR1 SGHVS, CDR2 FQNEAQ. V lost 3 bases to trimming and J lost 1 base, with 9 bases between them. The CDR3 sequence is CASSFRAGNTEAFF. CDR3 DNA: TGTGCCAGCAGCTTCCGGGCAGGGAACACTGAAGCTTTCTTT.

This chain links TRBV5-4 with TRBJ2-5, with D maybe TRBD1 (5 bases). Trimming shortened V by 0 bases and J by 3 bases, and 9 bases separated the two germline ends. Per the germline V gene, CDR1 is SGHNT and CDR2 is YYREEE (reference sequence). This CDR3 is 14 amino acids long. The CDR3 nucleotides read TGTGCCAGCAGCTTGGGGGGCCACAAAGAGACCCAGTACTTC. Translation: CASSLGGHKETQYF.

This clone was counted at least ten times. The genes are TRBV5-4 and TRBJ2-3, with TRBD2 matching 9 bases. Germline V gene data show CDR1 as SGHNT and CDR2 as YYREEE (reference sequence). This CDR3 comprises 16 residues. Trimming removed 4 bases from V and 4 bases from J; junction bases left unmatched: 10. In DNA form, the CDR3 reads TGTGCCAGCAGCCCCAAAGGCGGGGGGGCGGCAGATACGCAGTATTTT. The encoded protein is CASSPKGGGAADTQYF.

This clone has just a few counts. V and J are TRBV5-1 and TRBJ1-2; D remains unclear. Trimming took off 1 base at V and 10 bases at J, with 11 bases between the two ends. Per the germline V gene, CDR1 is SGHRS and CDR2 is YFSETQ. The CDR3 consists of 12 residues. CDR3: CASSLIWGNYTF. The CDR3 DNA reads as TGCGCCAGCAGCTTGATCTGGGGTAACTACACCTTC.

This clone was observed a handful of times. The chain couples TRBV7-8 to TRBJ1-4; 8 bases align to TRBD1. The CDR3 runs to 16 residues. The V and J ends lost 2 bases and 8 bases, in that order; junction bases with no gene match: 10. CDR1 and CDR2 (germline): SGHVS, FQNEAQ. The CDR3 DNA follows: TGTGCCAGCAGCTTACCCCGGACAGGGTCTCGGGAAAAACTGTTTTTT. Protein sequence: CASSLPRTGSREKLFF.

This clone was counted many times. The chain joins TRBV18 to TRBJ2-7; a weak D match, TRBD1 (6 bases). Germline CDR1 is KGHSH and CDR2 is LQKENI. The germline V and J ends were trimmed by 5 bases and 5 bases, with 16 bases remaining between them. The CDR3 length is 14 residues. The CDR3 here is CASSEYQGSHEQYF. CDR3 DNA: TGTGCCAGCTCAGAATATCAGGGGAGCCACGAGCAGTACTTC. Looking up the rest from reference TRBV18 and TRBJ2-7 gives the full variable domain: NAGVMQNPRHLVRRRGQEARLRCSPMKGHSHVYWYRQLPEEGLKFMVYLQKENIIDESGMPKERFSAEFPKEGPSILRIQQVVRGDSAAYFCASSEYQGSHEQYFGPGTRLTVT.

The rearrangement links TRBV7-9 to TRBJ2-3, with TRBD1 matching over 10 bases. Germline V gene sequence: CDR1 SEHNR, CDR2 FQNEAQ (reference sequence). There are 15 residues in the CDR3. V trimming: 3 bases; J trimming: 1 base; junction bases outside the gene matches: 1. The CDR3 reads CASSFGQGGTDTQYF. The CDR3 nucleotides read TGTGCCAGCAGCTTCGGACAGGGGGGCACAGATACGCAGTATTTT.

This clone has a handful of counts. V usage is TRBV5-1 and J usage is TRBJ2-5; the D call may be TRBD1 or TRBD2 (5 bases each). The CDR3 runs 14 residues. V was shortened by 5 bases and J by 5 bases, with 16 bases between the two germline ends. Germline V lookup: CDR1 SGHRS, CDR2 YFSETQ. The CDR3 protein is CASRYQGGTETQYF. The CDR3 DNA follows: TGCGCCAGCAGATACCAGGGTGGGACGGAGACCCAGTACTTC.

The chain joins TRBV19 to TRBJ1-2; 9 positions match TRBD1. CDR1 LNHDA and CDR2 SQIVND come from the germline V gene (reference sequence). Unmatched junction bases numbered 8, after V lost 6 bases and J lost 3 bases. This CDR3 region has 15 residues. CDR3 sequence: CASSLGTGWDYGYTF. CDR3 in DNA: TGTGCCAGTAGCCTTGGGACAGGGTGGGACTATGGCTACACCTTC. Looking up the rest from reference TRBV19 and TRBJ1-2 gives the full variable domain: DGGITQSPKYLFRKEGQNVTLSCEQNLNHDAMYWYRQDPGQGLRLIYYSQIVNDFQKGDIAEGYSVSREKKESFPLTVTSAQKNPTAFYLCASSLGTGWDYGYTFGSGTRLTVV.

The V call is TRBV25-1, the J call TRBJ2-1, with 7 positions matching TRBD1. There are 12 residues in the CDR3. CDR1 MGHDK and CDR2 SYGVNS come from the germline V gene. With 7 bases clipped from V and 10 bases from J, the junction kept 7 bases outside the gene matches. The CDR3 sequence is CASNKGAGEQFF. As DNA, the CDR3 is TGTGCCAGCAATAAGGGGGCTGGGGAGCAGTTCTTC.

This clone occurred a few times. This chain uses TRBV5-1 with TRBJ2-3; no firm D call. The germline V and J ends were trimmed by 2 bases and 0 bases, with 4 bases remaining between them. The germline gives CDR1 SGHRS, CDR2 YFSETQ. This CDR3 contains 13 residues. CDR3 sequence (DNA): TGCGCCAGCAGCTTTAAAAGCACAGATACGCAGTATTTT. Its translation is CASSFKSTDTQYF.

This clone occurred many times. V is TRBV2 and J is TRBJ2-4, with TRBD1 identical over 8 bases. In germline, CDR1 is SNHLY, CDR2 FYNNEI. With V trimmed by 8 bases and J by 6 bases, 9 bases remained unmatched. The CDR3 is made up of 14 amino acids. The CDR3 region has the DNA TGTGCCAGCGGAGGACAGGGATTGGGAAACATTCAGTACTTC. It yields the protein CASGGQGLGNIQYF.

The chain employs TRBV5-1 and TRBJ1-2; TRBD1 aligns across 7 bases. V gave up 0 bases and J gave up 3 bases; unmatched junction bases: 5. The CDR3 consists of 15 residues. Germline-derived CDR1 and CDR2 are SGHRS and YFSETQ. CDR3 loop: CASSLVGGDYYGYTF. The CDR3 DNA sequence: TGCGCCAGCAGCTTGGTAGGGGGCGACTACTATGGCTACACCTTC.

This clone has only a few counts. The chain has TRBV27 and TRBJ2-4; D is ambiguous. The CDR3 has 14 residues. V shed 4 bases and J shed 3 bases, with 10 bases lying between them. Germline lookup yields CDR1 MNHEY and CDR2 SMNVEV (reference sequence). As DNA, the CDR3 is TGTGCCAGCAGTTATAAGGAAGGCAAAAACATTCAGTACTTC. Translating it yields CASSYKEGKNIQYF.

This clone was detected many times. This sequence joins TRBV5-8 and TRBJ1-1; D unclear. The CDR3 is made up of 13 amino acids. Germline CDR1 reads SGHTS; CDR2 reads YDEGEE. Trimming stripped 8 bases from V and 2 bases from J, with 13 bases between. CDR3: CARTSPGNTEAFF. CDR3 sequence (DNA): TGTGCCAGGACGAGTCCGGGAAACACTGAAGCTTTCTTT.

V gene TRBV5-1 combines with J gene TRBJ2-1; 7 bases agree with TRBD1. Germline assignment: CDR1 SGHRS and CDR2 YFSETQ. V lost 5 bases to trimming and J lost 6 bases; unmatched junction nucleotides: 14. This CDR3 comprises 16 residues. CDR3 coding DNA: TGCGCCAGCAGACCTGGGACAGTAGTCCTCCCCAATGAGCAGTTCTTC. As protein: CASRPGTVVLPNEQFF. The full variable domain, completed using reference TRBV5-1 and TRBJ2-1, is KAGVTQTPRYLIKTRGQQVTLSCSPISGHRSVSWYQQTPGQGLQFLFEYFSETQRNKGNFPGRFSGRQFSNSRSEMNVSTLELGDSALYLCASRPGTVVLPNEQFFGPGTRLTVL.

The chain couples TRBV5-1 to TRBJ2-3; tentative D call: TRBD1 (6 bases). Per germline, CDR1 SGHRS and CDR2 YFSETQ. CDR3 size: 16 residues. V lost 3 bases, J lost 5 bases, and 19 bases lay in between. The CDR3 loop is CASSSTSAGAGDTQYF. Written as DNA, the CDR3 is TGCGCCAGCAGCTCAACGTCCGCAGGGGCGGGAGATACGCAGTATTTT.

This clone was seen a few times. The J gene is TRBJ2-1, the V gene TRBV12-5; 14 bases agree with TRBD2. CDR1 and CDR2 (germline): LGHNT, FRNRAP. This CDR3 comprises 15 residues. With 8 bases clipped from V and 4 bases from J, the junction kept 4 bases outside the gene matches. CDR3 in amino acids: CASTGLAGAYNEQFF. The CDR3 DNA reads as TGTGCTAGTACGGGACTAGCGGGAGCTTACAATGAGCAGTTCTTC.

This clone showed up just a few times. V usage is TRBV7-9 and J usage is TRBJ2-2; no firm D call. Per germline, CDR1 SEHNR and CDR2 FQNEAQ (reference sequence). V lost 7 bases and J 1 base, leaving 10 bases between the germline ends. There are 14 residues in the CDR3. The CDR3 spells CASNSGRNTGELFF. DNA of the CDR3: TGTGCCAGCAACTCCGGCAGGAACACCGGGGAGCTGTTTTTT.

This clone was counted a few times. The V and J genes are TRBV4-2 and TRBJ2-1, with 7 bases lining up with TRBD1. The CDR3 is 16 amino acids. V lost 0 bases, J lost 4 bases, and 6 bases stayed unmatched. The germline CDR1 and CDR2 sequences are LGHNA and YNFKEQ. In DNA form, the CDR3 reads TGTGCCAGCAGCCAAGACGGGACAGTACTATACAATGAGCAGTTCTTC. It is translated as CASSQDGTVLYNEQFF.

Concerning this clone itself: A single base is all that separates this from a far larger clone, so a read error is likely. Other nucleotide sequences from this sample produce the same CDR3. The CDR3 DNA follows: TGTGCCAGCAGCTTAGGTAGCGGGGGCACAGATACGCAGTATTTT. Amino acid sequence: CASSLGSGGTDTQYF. The V gene is TRBV7-2, the J gene TRBJ2-3; 8 nucleotides align to TRBD2. Germline CDR1 SGHTA, CDR2 FQGNSA. V gave up 1 base and J gave up 1 base; unmatched junction bases: 1. This CDR3 contains 15 residues.